Below, 3 T cell receptor beta chains from the same sample are listed, as sequenced in a study of Graves' ophthalmopathy and Graves' hyperthyroidism. The study amplified TCR beta CDR3 regions using RNA transcripts. Second-round multiplex PCR came after a first-round RT-PCR that employed HTBI primers. Each CDR3 protein is one row after TCRdb ran MiXCR on the multiplex PCR reads. The sample includes about 400,000 distinct CDR3 sequences, around 21% of them seen just once. Sample: peripheral blood. These receptors all stem from a woman between 18 and 30 years old with stable Graves' hyperthyroidism.

The chain recombines TRBV7-2 with TRBJ2-7, with D possibly TRBD2 on 7 matching bases. The CDR3 length is 16 residues. Germline V CDR1 and CDR2: SGHTA, FQGNSA. Trimming took off 0 bases at V and 0 bases at J, with 12 bases between the two ends. CDR3 nucleotide sequence: TGTGCCAGCAGCTTAGCAGGGGGGGCTAGCTCCTACGAGCAGTACTTC. This translates into CASSLAGGASSYEQYF.

In this sample, this clonotype turned up many times. V gene TRBV28 combines with J gene TRBJ1-1, with D unresolved. This CDR3 is 14 amino acids long. V dropped 3 bases and J dropped 4 bases, with 12 bases sitting between them. The germline V gene has CDR1 MDHEN and CDR2 SYDVKM. The CDR3 coding sequence is TGTGCCAGCAGTTTGCTGGTGGAGGGCACTGAAGCTTTCTTT. It is translated as CASSLLVEGTEAFF.

This clonotype was detected many times. The chain recombines TRBV20-1 with TRBJ2-7; 7 nucleotides agree with TRBD2. The germline V gene encodes CDR1 DFQATT and CDR2 SNEGSKA (reference sequence). CDR3 length: 15 residues. CDR3: CRATISGGSSYEQYF. In DNA form, the CDR3 reads TGCAGGGCCACGATATCGGGCGGGAGCTCCTACGAGCAGTACTTC.